The present entry profiles one T cell receptor (beta chain) with its context. Its antigen is as yet unknown. The sample is drawn from a study of cytomegalovirus exposure and HLA in healthy donors. Study at large: An early data release held 70 million to 90 million unique TCRs from HLA-typed donors. Overall study results and limits: Per a later analysis, HLA-associated TCR beta chains showed more clonal expansion than other, equally common TCR beta chains. A later analysis by the authors found several of the most significant clusters apparently linked to common viral pathogens.

Trimming shortened V by 4 bases and J by 4 bases, and 14 bases separated the two germline ends. The CDR3 is 15 residues long. Germline V gene lookup returns CDR1 SNHLY and CDR2 FYNNEI. Researchers ran the PCR with 60 Vbeta and 13 Jbeta primers. Profiled with immunoSEQ multiplex PCR; TCRdb holds only in-frame clones, not every one. The sample shows 90,000 to 100,000 clones, about 75% of them seen only once. The TCR was taken from a woman aged 40 to 50 in good health and CMV-seronegative. Source material: PBMCs. The chain joins TRBV2 to TRBJ2-1, with TRBD1 as a possible D gene (5 bases). CDR3 coding DNA: TGTGCCAGCAGTGCGAGACAGTCTAAATACAATGAGCAGTTCTTC. Its translation is CASSARQSKYNEQFF.